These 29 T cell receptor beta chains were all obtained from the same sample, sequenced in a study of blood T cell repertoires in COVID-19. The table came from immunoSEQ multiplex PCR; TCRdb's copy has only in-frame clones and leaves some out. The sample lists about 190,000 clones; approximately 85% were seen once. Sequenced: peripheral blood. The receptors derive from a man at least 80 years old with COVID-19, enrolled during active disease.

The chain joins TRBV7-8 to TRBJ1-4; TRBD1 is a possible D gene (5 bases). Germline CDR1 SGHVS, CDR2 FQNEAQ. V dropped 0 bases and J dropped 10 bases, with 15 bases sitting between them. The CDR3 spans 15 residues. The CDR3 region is CASSLASGDGGKLFF. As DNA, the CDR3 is TGTGCCAGCAGCTTAGCGTCGGGGGATGGCGGAAAACTGTTTTTT.

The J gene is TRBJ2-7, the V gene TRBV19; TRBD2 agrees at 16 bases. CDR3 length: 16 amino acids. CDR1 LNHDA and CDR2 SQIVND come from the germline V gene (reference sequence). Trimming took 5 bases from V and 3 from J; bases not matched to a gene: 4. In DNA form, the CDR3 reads TGTGCCAGTAGTTCGGGACTAGCGGGGGGGATCTACGAGCAGTACTTC. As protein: CASSSGLAGGIYEQYF.

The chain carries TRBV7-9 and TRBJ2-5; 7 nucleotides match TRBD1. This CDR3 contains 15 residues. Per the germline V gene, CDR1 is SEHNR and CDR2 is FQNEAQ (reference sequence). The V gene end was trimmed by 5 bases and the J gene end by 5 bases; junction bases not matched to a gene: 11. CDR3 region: CASSHHVGGLETQYF. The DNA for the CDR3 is TGTGCCAGCAGCCACCATGTAGGGGGCTTGGAGACCCAGTACTTC.

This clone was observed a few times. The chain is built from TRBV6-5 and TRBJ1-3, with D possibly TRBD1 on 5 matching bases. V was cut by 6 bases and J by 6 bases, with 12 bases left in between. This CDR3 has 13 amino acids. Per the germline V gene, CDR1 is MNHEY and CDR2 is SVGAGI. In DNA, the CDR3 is TGTGCCAGCAGACCAGGGTCCCCAAACACCATATATTTT. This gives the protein CASRPGSPNTIYF.

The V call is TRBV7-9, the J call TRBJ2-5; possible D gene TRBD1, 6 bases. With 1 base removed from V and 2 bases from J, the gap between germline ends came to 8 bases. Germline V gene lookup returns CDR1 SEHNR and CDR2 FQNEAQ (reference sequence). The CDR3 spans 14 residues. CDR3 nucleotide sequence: TGTGCCAGCAGCTTAGGGACAGCTCAAGAGACCCAGTACTTC. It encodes CASSLGTAQETQYF. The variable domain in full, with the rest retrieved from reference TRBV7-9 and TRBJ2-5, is DTGVSQNPRHKITKRGQNVTFRCDPISEHNRLYWYRQTLGQGPEFLTYFQNEAQLEKSRLLSDRFSAERPKGSFSTLEIQRTEQGDSAMYLCASSLGTAQETQYFGPGTRLLVL.

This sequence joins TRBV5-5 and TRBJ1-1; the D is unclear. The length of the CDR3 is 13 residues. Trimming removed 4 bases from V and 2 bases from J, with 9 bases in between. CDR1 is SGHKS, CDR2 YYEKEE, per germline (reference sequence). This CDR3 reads CASSPHGNTEAFF. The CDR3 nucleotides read TGTGCCAGCAGCCCGCACGGTAACACTGAAGCTTTCTTT.

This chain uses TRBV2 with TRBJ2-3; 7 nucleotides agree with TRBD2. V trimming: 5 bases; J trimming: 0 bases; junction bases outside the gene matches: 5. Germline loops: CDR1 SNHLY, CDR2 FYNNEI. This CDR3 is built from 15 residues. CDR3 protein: CASSLTSPSTDTQYF. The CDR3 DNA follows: TGTGCCAGCAGTCTGACTAGCCCTAGCACAGATACGCAGTATTTT.

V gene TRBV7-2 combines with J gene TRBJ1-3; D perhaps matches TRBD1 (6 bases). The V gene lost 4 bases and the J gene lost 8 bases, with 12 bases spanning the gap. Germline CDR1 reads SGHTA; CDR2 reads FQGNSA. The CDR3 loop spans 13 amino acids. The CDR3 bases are TGTGCCAGCAGCTGGGGGCCGGACGACACCATATATTTT. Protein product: CASSWGPDDTIYF.

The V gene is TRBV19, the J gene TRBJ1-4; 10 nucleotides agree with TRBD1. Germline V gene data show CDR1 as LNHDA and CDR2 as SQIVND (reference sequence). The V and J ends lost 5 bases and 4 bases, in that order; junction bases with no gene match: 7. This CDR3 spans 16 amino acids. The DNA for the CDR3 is TGTGCCAGTAGTTCCCGACAGGGGGCTATTAATGAAAAACTGTTTTTT. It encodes CASSSRQGAINEKLFF.

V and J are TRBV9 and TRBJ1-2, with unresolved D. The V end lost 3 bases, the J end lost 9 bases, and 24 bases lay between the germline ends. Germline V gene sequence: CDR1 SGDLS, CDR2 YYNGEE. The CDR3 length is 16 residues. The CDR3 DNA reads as TGTGCCAGCAGCGGAGGGTTTGGGCGTCTAACTATGCGCTACACCTTC. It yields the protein CASSGGFGRLTMRYTF.

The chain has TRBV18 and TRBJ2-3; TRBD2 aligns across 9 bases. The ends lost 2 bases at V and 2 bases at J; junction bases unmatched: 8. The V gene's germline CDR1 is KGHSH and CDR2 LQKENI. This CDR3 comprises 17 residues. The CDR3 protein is CASSPRRASGVTDTQYF. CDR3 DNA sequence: TGTGCCAGCTCACCAAGGCGGGCTAGCGGGGTCACAGATACGCAGTATTTT.

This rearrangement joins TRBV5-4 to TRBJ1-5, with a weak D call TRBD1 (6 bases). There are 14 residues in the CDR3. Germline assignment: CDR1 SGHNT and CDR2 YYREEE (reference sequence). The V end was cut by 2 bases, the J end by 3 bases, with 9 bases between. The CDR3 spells CASSLGGNNQPQHF. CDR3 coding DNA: TGTGCCAGCAGCTTAGGGGGTAACAATCAGCCCCAGCATTTT.

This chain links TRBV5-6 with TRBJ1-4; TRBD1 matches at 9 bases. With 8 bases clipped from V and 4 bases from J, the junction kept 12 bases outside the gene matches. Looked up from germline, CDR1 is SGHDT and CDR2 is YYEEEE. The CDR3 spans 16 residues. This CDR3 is CARPGQGLRVNEKLFF. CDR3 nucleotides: TGTGCCAGACCGGGACAGGGCCTGCGGGTTAATGAAAAACTGTTTTTT.

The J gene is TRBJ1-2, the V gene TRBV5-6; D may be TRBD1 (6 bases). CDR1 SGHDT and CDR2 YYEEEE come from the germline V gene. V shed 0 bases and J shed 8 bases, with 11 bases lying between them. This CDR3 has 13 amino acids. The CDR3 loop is CASSLARGGGYTF. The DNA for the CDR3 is TGTGCCAGCAGCTTGGCCAGGGGAGGGGGCTACACCTTC. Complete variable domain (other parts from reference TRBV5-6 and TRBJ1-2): DAGVTQSPTHLIKTRGQQVTLRCSPKSGHDTVSWYQQALGQGPQFIFQYYEEEERQRGNFPDRFSGHQFPNYSSELNVNALLLGDSALYLCASSLARGGGYTFGSGTRLTVV.

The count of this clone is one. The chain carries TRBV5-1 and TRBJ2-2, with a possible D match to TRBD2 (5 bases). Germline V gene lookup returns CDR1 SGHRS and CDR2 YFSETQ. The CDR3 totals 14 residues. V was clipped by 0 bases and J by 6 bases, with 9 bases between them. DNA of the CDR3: TGCGCCAGCAGCTTGGCCGCGGGCGCCGGGGAGCTGTTTTTT. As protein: CASSLAAGAGELFF.

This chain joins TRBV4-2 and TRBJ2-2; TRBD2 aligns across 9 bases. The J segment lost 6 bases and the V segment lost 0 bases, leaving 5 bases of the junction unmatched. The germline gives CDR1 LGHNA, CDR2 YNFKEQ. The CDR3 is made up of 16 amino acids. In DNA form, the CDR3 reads TGTGCCAGCAGCCAAGACGGGACTAGCTACCCCGGGGAGCTGTTTTTT. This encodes CASSQDGTSYPGELFF.

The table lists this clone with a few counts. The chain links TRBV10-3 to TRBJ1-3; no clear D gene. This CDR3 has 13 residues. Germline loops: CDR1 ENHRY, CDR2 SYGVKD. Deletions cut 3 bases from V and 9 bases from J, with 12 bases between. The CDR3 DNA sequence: TGTGCCATCAGTGATCGAGGAAGCCCCACCATATATTTT. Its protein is CAISDRGSPTIYF.

The chain's CDR3 is CASSQDYPGTSGGAGANVLTF. The CDR3 DNA reads TGTGCCAGCAGCCAAGACTACCCCGGGACTAGCGGGGGGGCAGGGGCCAACGTCCTGACTTTC. The chain couples TRBV3-1 (or the pseudogene TRBV3-2) to TRBJ2-6, with 16 nucleotides matching TRBD2. This CDR3 region has 21 residues. The J segment lost 4 bases and the V segment lost 0 bases, leaving 9 bases of the junction unmatched. CDR1 is LGHDT and CDR2 is YNNKEL in the germline V gene (reference sequence).

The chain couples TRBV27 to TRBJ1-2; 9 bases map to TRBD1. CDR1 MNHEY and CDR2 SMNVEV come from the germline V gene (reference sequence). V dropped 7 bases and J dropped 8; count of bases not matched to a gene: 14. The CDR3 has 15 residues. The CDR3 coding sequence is TGTGCCAGCACCCATTTACCCGGGACAGGGAGCGGCTACACCTTC. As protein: CASTHLPGTGSGYTF.

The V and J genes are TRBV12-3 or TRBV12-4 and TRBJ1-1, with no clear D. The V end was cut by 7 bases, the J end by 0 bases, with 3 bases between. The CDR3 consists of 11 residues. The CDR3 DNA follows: TGTGCCAGCACCATGAACACTGAAGCTTTCTTT. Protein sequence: CASTMNTEAFF.

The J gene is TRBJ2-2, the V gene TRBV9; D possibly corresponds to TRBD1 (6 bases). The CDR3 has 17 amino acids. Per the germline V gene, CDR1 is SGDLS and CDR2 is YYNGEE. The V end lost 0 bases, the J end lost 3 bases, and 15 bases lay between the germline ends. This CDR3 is CASSVGWGRGDTGELFF. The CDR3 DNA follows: TGTGCCAGCAGCGTAGGGTGGGGGCGAGGAGACACCGGGGAGCTGTTTTTT.

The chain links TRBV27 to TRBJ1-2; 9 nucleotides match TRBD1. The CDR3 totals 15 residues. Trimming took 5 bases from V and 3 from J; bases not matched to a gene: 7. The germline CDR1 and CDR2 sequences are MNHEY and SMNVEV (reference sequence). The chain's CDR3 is CASSTGTGRDYGYTF. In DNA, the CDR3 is TGTGCCAGCAGTACCGGGACAGGGAGGGACTATGGCTACACCTTC.

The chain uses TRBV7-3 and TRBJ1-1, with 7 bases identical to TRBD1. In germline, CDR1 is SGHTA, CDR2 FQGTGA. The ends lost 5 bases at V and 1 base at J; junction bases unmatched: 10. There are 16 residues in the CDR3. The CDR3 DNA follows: TGTGCCAGCAGCCCTAGCCACACAGGGGCGAACACTGAAGCTTTCTTT. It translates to CASSPSHTGANTEAFF.

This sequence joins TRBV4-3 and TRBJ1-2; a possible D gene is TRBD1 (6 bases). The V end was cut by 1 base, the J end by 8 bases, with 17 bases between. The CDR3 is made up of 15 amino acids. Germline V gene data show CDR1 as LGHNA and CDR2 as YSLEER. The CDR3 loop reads CASSQVKQGVSGYTF. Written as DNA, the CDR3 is TGCGCCAGCAGCCAAGTAAAACAGGGCGTCTCCGGCTACACCTTC.

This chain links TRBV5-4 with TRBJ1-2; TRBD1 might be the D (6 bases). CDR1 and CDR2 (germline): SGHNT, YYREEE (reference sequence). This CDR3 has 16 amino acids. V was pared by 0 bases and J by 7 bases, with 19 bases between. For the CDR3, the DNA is TGTGCCAGCAGCTTGGTGGACAGTCGATTATATTCTGGCTACACCTTC. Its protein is CASSLVDSRLYSGYTF.

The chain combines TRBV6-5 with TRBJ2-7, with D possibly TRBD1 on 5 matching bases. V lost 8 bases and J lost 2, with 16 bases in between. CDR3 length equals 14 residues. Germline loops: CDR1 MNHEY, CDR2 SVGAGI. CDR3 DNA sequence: TGTGCCAGCGTTACCTCGACAGTTACCTACGAGCAGTACTTC. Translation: CASVTSTVTYEQYF.

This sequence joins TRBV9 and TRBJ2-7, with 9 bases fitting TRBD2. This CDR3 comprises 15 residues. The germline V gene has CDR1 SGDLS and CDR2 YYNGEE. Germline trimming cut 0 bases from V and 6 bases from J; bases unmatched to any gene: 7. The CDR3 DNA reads TGTGCCAGCAGCGTAGGTCAAGCGGGGGGTTCCGAGCAGTACTTC. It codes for CASSVGQAGGSEQYF.

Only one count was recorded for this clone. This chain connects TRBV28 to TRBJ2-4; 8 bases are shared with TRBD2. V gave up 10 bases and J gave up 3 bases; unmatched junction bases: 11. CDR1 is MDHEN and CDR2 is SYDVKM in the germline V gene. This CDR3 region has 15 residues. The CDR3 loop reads CATLERGTGKNIQYF. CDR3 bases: TGTGCCACCCTTGAGCGGGGGACCGGCAAAAACATTCAGTACTTC.

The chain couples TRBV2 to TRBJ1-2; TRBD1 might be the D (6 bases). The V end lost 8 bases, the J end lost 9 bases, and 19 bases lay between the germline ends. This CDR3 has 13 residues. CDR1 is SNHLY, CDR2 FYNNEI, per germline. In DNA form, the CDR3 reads TGTGCCAGCCTGGACAGAGGAACTATTAGCTACACCTTC. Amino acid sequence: CASLDRGTISYTF.